This T cell receptor (beta chain) stems from a study of CD8+ T cells in alopecia areata (dated by TCRdb to the late 2010s). Study-wide context: Treated patients were enrolled in an open-label pilot trial of oral tofacitinib, 5 to 10 mg twice daily, for moderate-to-severe alopecia areata. Human TCRbeta sequencing covered scalp tissue and sorted CD4+ and CD8+ peripheral blood T cells from patchy and totalis/universalis alopecia areata patients and healthy controls. High-throughput TCRbeta sequencing was used to examine T cell clonal expansion in alopecia areata in both the C3H/HeJ mouse model and human patients. Tofacitinib-treated patients had biopsies at baseline and at 4 and 24 weeks of treatment, with a later scalp biopsy in several patients. Scalp clonality was compared across normal scalp (n=4), patchy alopecia areata scalp (n=8), and alopecia totalis/universalis scalp (n=8). Disease severity in treated patients was measured with the SALT score, which quantifies the percentage of affected scalp surface area. RNA was extracted with the PAXgene miRNA kit for fixed scalp, the miRNeasy kit for PBMCs, and the RNeasy kit for mouse skin. Patients stayed on tofacitinib for 6 to 18 months and then had 6 months of follow-up off drug so that delayed response and recurrence could be assessed. immunoSEQ multiplex PCR using 35 Vbeta forward primers and 13 Jbeta reverse primers was used to amplify TCRbeta CDR3 regions.

Trimming takes 7 bases from V and 4 bases from J, and the germline ends sit 4 bases apart. There are 11 amino acids in the CDR3, from cysteine to phenylalanine inclusive. Kept here is only the CDR3 DNA, which spans 33 bases and is read in frame from base 1. Based on the germline V gene, the CDR1 and CDR2 sequences are SNHLY and FYNNEI. The paper's findings and limits, for the study overall: Because the treated cohort was small and had only one nonresponder, larger studies are needed to examine links between baseline CD8+ expansion and response. Compared with mice, TCR sequences shared between patients were less clear, possibly partly because of HLA diversity across the patient population. Tofacitinib significantly decreased scalp clonality and the number of expanded CD8+ clones among the top 100 scalp clones. Many expanded lesional clones were found to persist in scalp and blood during tofacitinib treatment, and relapse after treatment cessation may be partly explained by this persistence. Lesional scalp, especially in alopecia totalis/universalis, showed higher clonality and more expanded CD8+ clones than normal scalp, suggesting antigenic drive. Unlike mouse skin, which is dominated by gammadelta T cells, normal human skin has resident alphabeta T cells that are also sequenced, and this complicates analysis of the scalp TCR repertoire.

The sample's time point, from its label and the paper: roughly 24 weeks on oral tofacitinib. The meaning of the sample's treatment or condition label: oral pan-JAK inhibitor, 5-10 mg twice daily. From alopecia areata patients, peripheral blood was collected along with lesional scalp punch biopsies. PBMCs were separated by density centrifugation and stained for CD3, CD4 and CD8, after which CD4+ and CD8+ T cells were sorted on a FACSAria. The method behind the library was the immunoSEQ multiplex PCR assay. RNA was extracted from all samples and reverse transcribed into cDNA, which served as template for TCR sequencing. First-strand cDNA was synthesized with SuperScript III using a 2:1 mix of oligo-dT and random hexamers. A synthetic immune receptor repertoire was used to measure amplification bias, and any remaining bias was corrected computationally. In the original analysis: Raw reads were preprocessed for error removal, and CDR3 was defined according to IMGT conventions as running from the conserved cysteine to phenylalanine. Clonality was computed by normalizing Shannon entropy by log2 of the number of productive unique TCRs and subtracting the result from 1. Whether each scalp clone was CD4 or CD8 was inferred by checking scalp TCRbeta sequences against the CD4 and CD8 repertoires from sorted blood. The table was pulled from immuneACCESS by TCRdb, which kept in-frame rearrangements only. Such tables lose some clones; where checked, under half of the loss comes from unresolved V genes, and the rest has no known cause. That table is the source of V, J and clone size, and D and trimming were worked out from the DNA. The sample data list approximately 180,000 clones, and roughly 50% of these were observed just once. About 10% of the sample lies in the top ten.

This clone came up a few times. Its antigen specificity is not known. No base-level quality is on record; no much larger clone is a single base apart. The TCR was taken from a human donor with alopecia areata. The chain is encoded by TRBV2 joined to TRBJ2-2; there is no confident call for the D gene. This specimen was CD8+ T cells sorted from blood, taken at week 24, from a patient treated with tofacitinib. In nucleotide form, the sequence is TGTGCCAGCACTAGCACCGGGGAGCTGTTTTTT. It codes for CASTSTGELFF.